This TCR beta chain was retrieved from a study of shared clonotypes between healthy human individuals. Libraries were prepared by immunoSEQ multiplex PCR; TCRdb keeps only in-frame clonotypes and omits some of them. The repertoire consists of hundreds of thousands of clones, with around 73% occurring once and the leading ten covering more than 1.5%. In the case of this clone: The same CDR3 arises from other DNA sequences in this sample as well.

Germline V gene data show CDR1 as MNHNY and CDR2 as SVGAGI (reference sequence). J lost 1 base, V lost 6 bases, and 2 bases had no gene match. CDR3 size: 13 residues. Sequenced material: memory CD4+ T cells sorted from blood. This sample's subset: CD45RA-negative fraction. The chain employs TRBV6-6 and TRBJ1-1; TRBD1 matches at 7 bases. The clonotype originates from a woman in her twenties or thirties in good health. The CDR3 spells CASRRQGNTEAFF. In nucleotides, the CDR3 is TGTGCCAGCAGGAGACAGGGGAACACTGAAGCTTTCTTT.